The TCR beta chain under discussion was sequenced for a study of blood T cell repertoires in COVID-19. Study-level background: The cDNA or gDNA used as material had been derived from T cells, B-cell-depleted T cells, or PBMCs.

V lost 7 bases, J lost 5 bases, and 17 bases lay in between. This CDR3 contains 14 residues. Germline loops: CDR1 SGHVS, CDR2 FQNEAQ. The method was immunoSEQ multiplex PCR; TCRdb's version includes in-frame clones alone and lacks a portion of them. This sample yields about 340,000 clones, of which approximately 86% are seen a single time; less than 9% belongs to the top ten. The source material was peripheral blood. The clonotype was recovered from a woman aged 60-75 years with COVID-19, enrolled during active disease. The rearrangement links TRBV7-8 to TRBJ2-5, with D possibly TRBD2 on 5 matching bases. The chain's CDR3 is CASTPGRGRETQYF. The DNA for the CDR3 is TGTGCCAGCACCCCCGGACGGGGTAGGGAGACCCAGTACTTC.